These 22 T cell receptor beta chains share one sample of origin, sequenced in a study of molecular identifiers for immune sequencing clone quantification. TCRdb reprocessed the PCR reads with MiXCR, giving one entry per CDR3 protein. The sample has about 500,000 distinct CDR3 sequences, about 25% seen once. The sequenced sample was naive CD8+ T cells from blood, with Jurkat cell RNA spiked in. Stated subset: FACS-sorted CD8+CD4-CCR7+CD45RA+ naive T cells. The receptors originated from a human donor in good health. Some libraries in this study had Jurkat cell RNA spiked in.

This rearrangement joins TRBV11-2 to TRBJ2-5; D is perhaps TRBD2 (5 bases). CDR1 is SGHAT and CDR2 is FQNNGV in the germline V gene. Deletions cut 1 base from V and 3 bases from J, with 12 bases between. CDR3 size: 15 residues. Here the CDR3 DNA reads TGTGCCAGCAGCTTAGGACTACTATTAAAAGAGACCCAGTACTTC. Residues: CASSLGLLLKETQYF.

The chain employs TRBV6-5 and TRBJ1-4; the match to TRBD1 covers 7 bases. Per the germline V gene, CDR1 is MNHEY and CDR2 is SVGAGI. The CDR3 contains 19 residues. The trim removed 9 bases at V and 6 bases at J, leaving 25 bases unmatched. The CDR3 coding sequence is TGTGCCAGGAGGACACACCTTACAGGGGAATTGTTGTCGGATGAAAAACTGTTTTTT. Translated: CARRTHLTGELLSDEKLFF.

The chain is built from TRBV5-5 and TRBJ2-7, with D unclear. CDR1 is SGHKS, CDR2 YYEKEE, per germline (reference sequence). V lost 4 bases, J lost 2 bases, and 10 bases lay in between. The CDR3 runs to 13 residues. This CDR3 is CASSLRWTYEQYF. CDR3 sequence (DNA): TGTGCCAGCAGCCTGCGGTGGACCTACGAGCAGTACTTC. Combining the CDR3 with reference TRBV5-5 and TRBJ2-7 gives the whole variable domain DAGVTQSPTHLIKTRGQQVTLRCSPISGHKSVSWYQQVLGQGPQFIFQYYEKEERGRGNFPDRFSARQFPNYSSELNVNALLLGDSALYLCASSLRWTYEQYFGPGTRLTVT.

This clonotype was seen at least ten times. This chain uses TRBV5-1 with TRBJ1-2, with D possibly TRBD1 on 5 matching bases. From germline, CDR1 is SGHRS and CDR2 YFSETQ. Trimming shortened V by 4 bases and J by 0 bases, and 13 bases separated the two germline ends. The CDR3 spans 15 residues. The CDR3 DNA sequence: TGCGCCAGCAGCATTGGACAACCTTCTAACTATGGCTACACCTTC. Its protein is CASSIGQPSNYGYTF.

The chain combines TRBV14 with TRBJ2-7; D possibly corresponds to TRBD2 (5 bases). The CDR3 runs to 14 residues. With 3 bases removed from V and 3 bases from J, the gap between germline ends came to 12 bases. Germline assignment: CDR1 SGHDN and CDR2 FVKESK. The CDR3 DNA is TGTGCCAGCAGCCATGTAGGACGGGGCTACGAGCAGTACTTC. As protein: CASSHVGRGYEQYF.

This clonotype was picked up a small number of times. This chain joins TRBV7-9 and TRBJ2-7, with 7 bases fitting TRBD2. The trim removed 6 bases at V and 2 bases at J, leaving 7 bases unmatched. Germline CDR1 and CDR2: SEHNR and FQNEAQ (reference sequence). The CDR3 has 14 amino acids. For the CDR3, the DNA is TGTGCCAGCAGTTCTAGCGGAACTCCCTACGAGCAGTACTTC. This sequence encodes CASSSSGTPYEQYF.

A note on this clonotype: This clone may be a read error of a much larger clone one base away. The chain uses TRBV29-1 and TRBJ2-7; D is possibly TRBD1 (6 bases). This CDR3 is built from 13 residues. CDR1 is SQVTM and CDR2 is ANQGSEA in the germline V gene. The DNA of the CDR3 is TGCAGCGTCGTAACAGGGTTGGCCTACGAGCAGCACTTC. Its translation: CSVVTGLAYEQHF.

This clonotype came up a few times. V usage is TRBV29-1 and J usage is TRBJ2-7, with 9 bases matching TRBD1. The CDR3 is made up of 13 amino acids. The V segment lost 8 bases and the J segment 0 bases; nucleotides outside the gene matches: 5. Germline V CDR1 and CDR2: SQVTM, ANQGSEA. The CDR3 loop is CSTGTGISYEQYF. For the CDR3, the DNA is TGCAGCACTGGGACAGGGATCTCCTACGAGCAGTACTTC.

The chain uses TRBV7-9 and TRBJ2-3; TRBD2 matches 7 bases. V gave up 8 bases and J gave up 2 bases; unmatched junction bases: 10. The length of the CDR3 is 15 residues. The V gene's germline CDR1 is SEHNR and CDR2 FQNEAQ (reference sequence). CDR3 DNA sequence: TGTGCCAGCCTGGTGGGGGGGGGTGTCACAGATACGCAGTATTTT. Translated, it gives CASLVGGGVTDTQYF.

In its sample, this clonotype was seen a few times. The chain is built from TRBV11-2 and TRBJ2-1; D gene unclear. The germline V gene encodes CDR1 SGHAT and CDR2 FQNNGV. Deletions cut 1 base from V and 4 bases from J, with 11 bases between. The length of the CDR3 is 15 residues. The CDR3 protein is CASSLVISFYNEQFF. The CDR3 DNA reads TGTGCCAGCAGCTTAGTGATTTCCTTTTACAATGAGCAGTTCTTC.

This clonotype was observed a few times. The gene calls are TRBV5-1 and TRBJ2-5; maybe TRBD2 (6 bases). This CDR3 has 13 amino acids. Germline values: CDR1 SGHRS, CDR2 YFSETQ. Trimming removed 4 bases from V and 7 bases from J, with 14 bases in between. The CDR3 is CASSRDFRGTQYF. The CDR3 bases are TGCGCCAGCAGCAGGGACTTTAGGGGGACCCAGTACTTC.

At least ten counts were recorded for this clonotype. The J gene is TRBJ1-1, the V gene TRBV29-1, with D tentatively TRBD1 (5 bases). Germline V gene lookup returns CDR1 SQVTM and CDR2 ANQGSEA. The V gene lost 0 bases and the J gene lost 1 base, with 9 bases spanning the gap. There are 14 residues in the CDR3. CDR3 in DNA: TGCAGCGTTGAAGATGGTCAGGGGAACACTGAAGCTTTCTTT. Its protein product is CSVEDGQGNTEAFF.

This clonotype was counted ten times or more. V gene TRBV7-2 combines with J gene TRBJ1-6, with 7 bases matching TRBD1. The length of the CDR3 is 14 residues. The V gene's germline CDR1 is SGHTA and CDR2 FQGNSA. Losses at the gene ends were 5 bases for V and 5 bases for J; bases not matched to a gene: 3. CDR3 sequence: CASSNRGDNSPLHF. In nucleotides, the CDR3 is TGTGCCAGCAGCAACAGGGGAGATAATTCACCCCTCCACTTT.

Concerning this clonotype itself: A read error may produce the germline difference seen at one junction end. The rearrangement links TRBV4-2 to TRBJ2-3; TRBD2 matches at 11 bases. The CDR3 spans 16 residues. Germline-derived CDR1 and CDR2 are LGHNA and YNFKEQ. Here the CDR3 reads CANSETSGIPTDTQYF. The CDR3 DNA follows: TGTGCCAACAGCGAGACTAGCGGGATACCTACAGATACGCAGTATTTT.

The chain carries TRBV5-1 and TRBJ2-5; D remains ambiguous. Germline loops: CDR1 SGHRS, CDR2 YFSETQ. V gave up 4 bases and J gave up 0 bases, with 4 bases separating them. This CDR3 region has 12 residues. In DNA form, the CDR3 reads TGCGCCAGCAGCGAGGACCAAGAGACCCAGTACTTC. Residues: CASSEDQETQYF.

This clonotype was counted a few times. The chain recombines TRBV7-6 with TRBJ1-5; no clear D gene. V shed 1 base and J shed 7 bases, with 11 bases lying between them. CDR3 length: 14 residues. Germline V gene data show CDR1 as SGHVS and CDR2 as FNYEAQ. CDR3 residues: CASSLESGRQPQHF. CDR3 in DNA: TGTGCCAGCAGCTTAGAGTCCGGGAGGCAGCCCCAGCATTTT.

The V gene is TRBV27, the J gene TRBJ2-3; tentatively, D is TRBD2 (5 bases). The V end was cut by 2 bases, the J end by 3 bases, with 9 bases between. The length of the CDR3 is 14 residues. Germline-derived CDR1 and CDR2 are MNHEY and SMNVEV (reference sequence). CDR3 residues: CASSLRLNTDTQYF. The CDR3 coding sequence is TGTGCCAGCAGTTTAAGACTAAATACAGATACGCAGTATTTT.

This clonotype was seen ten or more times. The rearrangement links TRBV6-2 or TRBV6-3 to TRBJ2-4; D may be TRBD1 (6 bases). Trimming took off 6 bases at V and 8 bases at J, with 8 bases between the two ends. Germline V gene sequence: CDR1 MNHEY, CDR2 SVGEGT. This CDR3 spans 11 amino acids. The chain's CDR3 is CASSQGYIQYF. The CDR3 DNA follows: TGTGCCAGCAGCCAGGGGTACATTCAGTACTTC.

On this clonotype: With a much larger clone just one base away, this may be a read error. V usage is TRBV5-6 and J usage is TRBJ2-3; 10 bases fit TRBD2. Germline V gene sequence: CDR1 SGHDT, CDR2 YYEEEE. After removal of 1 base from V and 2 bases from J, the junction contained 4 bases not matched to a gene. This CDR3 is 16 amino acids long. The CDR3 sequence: CASSLRTSGLTDTQYF. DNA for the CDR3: TGTGCCAGCAGCTTGAGGACTAGCGGACTCACAGATACGCAGTATTTT.

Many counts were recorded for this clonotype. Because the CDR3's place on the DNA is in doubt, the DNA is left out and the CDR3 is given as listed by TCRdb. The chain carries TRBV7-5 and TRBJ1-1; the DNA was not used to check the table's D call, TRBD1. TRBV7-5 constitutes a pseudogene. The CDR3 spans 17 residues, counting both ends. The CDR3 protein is CISVPEGSPRGNTEAFF.

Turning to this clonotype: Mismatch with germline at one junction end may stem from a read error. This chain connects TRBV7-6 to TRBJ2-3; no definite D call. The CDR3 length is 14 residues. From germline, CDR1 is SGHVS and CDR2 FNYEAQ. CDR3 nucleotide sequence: TGTGCCAGCAGCTTATTCGGTAACACAGATACGCCGTATTTT. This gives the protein CASSLFGNTDTPYF.

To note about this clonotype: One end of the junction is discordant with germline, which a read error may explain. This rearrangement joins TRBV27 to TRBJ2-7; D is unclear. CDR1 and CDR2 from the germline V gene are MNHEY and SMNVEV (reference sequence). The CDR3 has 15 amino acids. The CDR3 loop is CASSLSLLETYEQYF. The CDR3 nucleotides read TGTGCCAGTAGTTTATCCCTTCTAGAAACCTACGAGCAGTACTTC.